The text below deals with one T cell receptor beta chain. This sample is part of a study of PD-L1 blockade in urothelial cancer. Time point meaning: pretreatment peripheral blood. Trimming left V 3 bases short and J 4 bases short, with 10 bases between. Germline CDR1 is SGHDN and CDR2 is FVKESK. There are 15 residues in the CDR3. Measured with immunoSEQ multiplex PCR; TCRdb has only the in-frame clones, and not every one. The table has tens of thousands of clones, 84% seen once; the top ten hold 2% to 2.5%. Specimen: PBMCs, collected around atezolizumab (anti-PD-L1) treatment. The chain has TRBV14 and TRBJ1-6; D is unresolved. This sequence originates from a man in his fifties or sixties with urothelial cancer. The CDR3, as DNA: TGTGCCAGCAGCCAGGGCAGAACTTATAATTCACCCCTCCACTTT. As protein: CASSQGRTYNSPLHF.